This TCR beta chain was sequenced during a study of blood T cell repertoires in COVID-19. Method: immunoSEQ multiplex PCR; TCRdb's copy keeps in-frame clones and lacks some. The repertoire includes fewer than 250,000 clones, around 84% of them detected once, and roughly 21% sits in the top ten. The germline CDR1 and CDR2 sequences are DFQATT and SNEGSKA (reference sequence). The CDR3 is made up of 10 amino acids. V was clipped by 2 bases and J by 6 bases, with 4 bases between them. There are a few counts of this clone. This receptor was identified in a man aged 30 to 45 with active or convalescent COVID-19. The sequenced material came from peripheral blood. The chain links TRBV20-1 to TRBJ1-1, with unresolved D. The CDR3 is CSARYSEAFF. The CDR3 region has the DNA TGCAGTGCTAGATATTCTGAAGCTTTCTTT.